These 8 T cell receptor beta chains originate from one sample sequenced in a study of blood T cell repertoires in COVID-19. Measured with immunoSEQ multiplex PCR; TCRdb has only the in-frame clones, and not every one. The sample holds 300,000 to 400,000 clones, 88% seen once. Source material: PBMCs or T cells enriched from blood (not recorded which). Receptor source: a woman aged 18-29 years who had recovered from COVID-19.

Note on this clone: This sample also contains other DNA sequences that code for the same CDR3. The rearrangement links TRBV15 to TRBJ1-2, with D possibly being TRBD1 (6 bases). CDR1 LNHNV and CDR2 YYDKDF come from the germline V gene (reference sequence). The length of the CDR3 is 14 residues. Between the trimmed V and J ends, which lost 1 base and 3 bases, there was a span of 9 bases. CDR3: CATSRARGDYGYTF. The DNA of the CDR3 is TGTGCCACCAGCAGAGCCAGGGGTGACTATGGCTACACCTTC.

The CDR3 is CASSFWAQNTEAFF. The CDR3 DNA sequence: TGTGCCAGCAGTTTTTGGGCTCAGAACACTGAAGCTTTCTTT. This rearrangement joins TRBV28 to TRBJ1-1; D is unresolved. Trimming left V 3 bases short and J 1 base short, with 9 bases between. This CDR3 region has 14 residues. The germline V gene encodes CDR1 MDHEN and CDR2 SYDVKM. The full variable domain, rest sourced from reference TRBV28 and TRBJ1-1, is DVKVTQSSRYLVKRTGEKVFLECVQDMDHENMFWYRQDPGLGLRLIYFSYDVKMKEKGDIPEGYSVSREKKERFSLILESASTNQTSMYLCASSFWAQNTEAFFGQGTRLTVV.

The chain has TRBV5-6 and TRBJ1-2; D perhaps matches TRBD1 (5 bases). V was trimmed by 1 base and J by 2 bases, leaving 9 bases between them. Germline V CDR1 and CDR2: SGHDT, YYEEEE. This CDR3 is 14 amino acids long. As DNA, the CDR3 is TGTGCCAGCAGCTTGCGGGGGATAAACTATGGCTACACCTTC. Protein sequence: CASSLRGINYGYTF.

The chain is built from TRBV7-2 and TRBJ2-2, with D possibly being TRBD1 (5 bases). The V end was cut by 4 bases, the J end by 4 bases, with 7 bases between. Germline CDR1 is SGHTA and CDR2 is FQGNSA. CDR3 length: 13 residues. In DNA form, the CDR3 reads TGTGCCAGCAGCTCGACAGTCACCGGGGAGCTGTTTTTT. It is translated as CASSSTVTGELFF.

The chain combines TRBV20-1 with TRBJ1-1; D unclear. V dropped 6 bases and J dropped 2 bases, with 7 bases sitting between them. The germline V gene has CDR1 DFQATT and CDR2 SNEGSKA (reference sequence). The CDR3 covers 11 residues. CDR3 coding DNA: TGCAGTGCCCCCCTCAACACTGAAGCTTTCTTT. Its protein is CSAPLNTEAFF.

The rearrangement uses TRBV5-4 and TRBJ1-2; a possible D gene is TRBD1 (5 bases). V shed 1 base and J shed 7 bases, with 23 bases lying between them. CDR3 length: 17 amino acids. The V gene's germline CDR1 is SGHNT and CDR2 YYREEE (reference sequence). In DNA form, the CDR3 reads TGTGCCAGCAGCTTGATCTCCAGGATCTACTTGGGGCTTGGCTACACCTTC. Its protein is CASSLISRIYLGLGYTF. Complete variable domain (other parts from reference TRBV5-4 and TRBJ1-2): ETGVTQSPTHLIKTRGQQVTLRCSSQSGHNTVSWYQQALGQGPQFIFQYYREEENGRGNFPPRFSGLQFPNYSSELNVNALELDDSALYLCASSLISRIYLGLGYTFGSGTRLTVV.

The CDR3 bases are TGTGCCAGTAGTTCCTCCAGGGTGCCCTACAATGAGCAGTTCTTC. Translated: CASSSSRVPYNEQFF. This rearrangement joins TRBV19 to TRBJ2-1, with D tentatively TRBD1 (5 bases). Looked up from germline, CDR1 is LNHDA and CDR2 is SQIVND (reference sequence). Trimming shortened V by 5 bases and J by 2 bases, and 13 bases separated the two germline ends. The CDR3 is made up of 15 amino acids.

This clone came up a few times. The chain has TRBV18 and TRBJ2-7, with D possibly matching TRBD1 (5 bases). Germline lookup yields CDR1 KGHSH and CDR2 LQKENI. This CDR3 spans 14 amino acids. Trimming removed 0 bases from V and 7 bases from J, with 13 bases in between. In DNA form, the CDR3 reads TGTGCCAGCTCACCACCAGCCAGGGAATATGAGCAGTACTTC. Its protein product is CASSPPAREYEQYF.